The rows below give T cell receptor beta chains drawn from one sample of a study of T cell repertoires in cytomegalovirus infection. Antigens for these TCRs are unknown. TCRdb re-analysed the reads in MiXCR, keeping a single row per CDR3 protein. Here the sample spans some 20,000 distinct CDR3 sequences, around 43% being singletons. The sequencing here drew on CD8+ T cells from cultured PBMCs, taken from culture after CMV antigen stimulation. These receptors originate from a human donor in good health (CMV status not recorded). Some clones in this sample may be carry-over from other donors' samples. The CDR3 runs from the conserved cysteine through the conserved F or W. The D gene is left open where the match is weak. Not all rows give a size; the values are once, few, many and, for expanded clones, a class.

j_call,d_call,clone_size,v_call,cdr3_nt,cdr3_aa
TRBJ2-7,.,.,TRBV29-1,TGCAGCGTTGAAGATCCATCGTCAGGGGAGAGCTACGAGCAGTACTTC,CSVEDPSSGESYEQYF
TRBJ2-7,TRBD2,few,TRBV12-3/TRBV12-4,TGTGCCAGCAGTTTGGGAGGGTTCTACGAGCAGTACTTC,CASSLGGFYEQYF
TRBJ2-1,.,.,TRBV6-6,TGTGCCAGCAGTGATCTGGGGACCCAGGGGTTTTACAATGAGCAGTTCTTC,CASSDLGTQGFYNEQFF
TRBJ2-7,TRBD2,few,TRBV13,TGTGCCAGCAGCTCCCGAGGGAGCGGGGGGTCCAGCTCCTACGAGCAGTACTTC,CASSSRGSGGSSSYEQYF
TRBJ2-1,TRBD2,many,TRBV7-8,TGTGCCAGCAGCTTAGGGACTAGCGGGACTGAGCAGTTCTTC,CASSLGTSGTEQFF
TRBJ2-7,.,many,TRBV11-3,TGTGCCAGCAGCCCCTCGGTAGGGGCGAACGAGCAGTACTTC,CASSPSVGANEQYF
TRBJ2-3,TRBD2,.,TRBV15,TGTGCCACCAGTCGGAGCGGGAGTGGAGGGAGCACAGATACGCAGTATTTT,CATSRSGSGGSTDTQYF
TRBJ1-1,.,.,TRBV25-1,TGTGCCAGCAGTGTCTCTTCGACAGGATCGAACACTGAAGCTTTCTTT,CASSVSSTGSNTEAFF
TRBJ2-7,TRBD1,.,TRBV29-1,TGCAGCGTTGAAGAGGGGGAGACAGGGAGTTCCTACGAGCAGTACTTC,CSVEEGETGSSYEQYF
TRBJ2-1,TRBD2,.,TRBV12-3/TRBV12-4,TGTGTCGCGGGGGGGGGCCCATACAATGAGCAGTTCTTC,CVAGGGPYNEQFF
TRBJ2-5,.,few,TRBV18,TGTGCCAGCTCACCACGACATACGGAAGAGACCCAGTACTTC,CASSPRHTEETQYF
TRBJ2-1,.,.,TRBV28,TGTGCCAGCAGTCCGAATTTACAGGGCAATGAGCAGTTCTTC,CASSPNLQGNEQFF
TRBJ1-4,.,.,TRBV5-8,TGTGCCAGCAGCCGGACGTCAGCAACTAATGAAAAACTGTTTTTT,CASSRTSATNEKLFF
TRBJ2-1,TRBD1,many,TRBV11-1,TGTGCCAGCAGCCAGCCCGGGACAGGCGGTTGGAATGAGCAGTTCTTC,CASSQPGTGGWNEQFF
TRBJ2-7,TRBD2,few,TRBV7-6,TGTGCCAGCAGCCCTCTACTAGCGGACCCCAGGTACGAGCAGTACTTC,CASSPLLADPRYEQYF
TRBJ2-5,TRBD2,few,TRBV19,TGTGCCAGTAGTCCTAGCGGGGGGACCCAAGAGACCCAGTACTTC,CASSPSGGTQETQYF
TRBJ2-7,TRBD1,.,TRBV7-9,TGTGCCAGCAGCTCAGGACAGGGGGCGAATGCCTACGAGCAGTACTTC,CASSSGQGANAYEQYF
TRBJ1-4,.,.,TRBV4-3,TGCGCCAGCAGCCAAGACCGGGAAGAAAAACTGTTTTTT,CASSQDREEKLFF
TRBJ2-7,.,many,TRBV12-3/TRBV12-4,TGTGCCAGCAGTTTAGCGCAAAGGTCGGAGCAGTACTTC,CASSLAQRSEQYF
TRBJ2-3,.,.,TRBV7-6,TGTGCCAGCAGCTTAGCGGGGGGGCGGGATACGCAGTATTTT,CASSLAGGRDTQYF
TRBJ1-2,.,.,TRBV4-1,TGCGCCAGCAGCCAAGCCCTCGGGACGGGGGAGGGTGGCTACACCTTC,CASSQALGTGEGGYTF
TRBJ2-7,.,.,TRBV20-1,TGCAGTGCTACCCTTAAGGAATTGGGACTGGTAAACTCCTACGAGCAGTACTTC,CSATLKELGLVNSYEQYF
TRBJ2-7,.,.,TRBV7-4,TGTGCCAGCAGTCCACAGGGTGAGGCCGAGCAGTACTTC,CASSPQGEAEQYF
TRBJ1-1,.,few,TRBV9,TGTGCCAGCAGCCCTAGACAGGACATGAACACTGAAGCTTTCTTT,CASSPRQDMNTEAFF
TRBJ2-1,.,many,TRBV7-6,TGTGCCAGCAGCTTACGGGGGGCTGGTTGGAGTGAGCAGTTCTTC,CASSLRGAGWSEQFF
TRBJ1-1,TRBD1,.,TRBV19,TGTGCCAGTAGAGGTCGGGACAGGGCGAACACTGAAGCTTTCTTT,CASRGRDRANTEAFF
TRBJ2-6,TRBD2,.,TRBV29-1,TGCAGCGCTGAGACTAGCGGCCTGGCGGGGGCCAACGTCCTGACTTTC,CSAETSGLAGANVLTF
TRBJ1-5,.,.,TRBV5-1,TGCGCCAGCAGCTTGGAGGGCTACCATAGCAATCAGCCCCAGCATTTT,CASSLEGYHSNQPQHF
TRBJ2-5,TRBD1,.,TRBV7-2,TGTGCCAGCAGCCCGCGGACAGGGTATACGGAGACCCAGTACTTC,CASSPRTGYTETQYF
TRBJ2-1,.,.,TRBV29-1,TGCAGCGTTAAGGGCGGGACGAAGAATGAGCAGTTCTTC,CSVKGGTKNEQFF
TRBJ1-1,TRBD1,many,TRBV7-2,TGTGCCAGCAGCCCGGACAGGGTTGCCATGAACACTGAAGCTTTCTTT,CASSPDRVAMNTEAFF
TRBJ1-6,.,.,TRBV7-2,TGTGCCAGCAGCCCGTCGTTGGGCCAGTCCCTCCACTTT,CASSPSLGQSLHF
TRBJ1-2,.,few,TRBV7-9,TGTGCCAGCAGAGACGCGGCCCCTGGCTACACCTTC,CASRDAAPGYTF
TRBJ2-3,TRBD2,.,TRBV6-2/TRBV6-3,TGTGCCAGCAGTTACCGGACTAGCGGGGGACCAGATACGCAGTATTTT,CASSYRTSGGPDTQYF
TRBJ1-5,.,.,TRBV27,TGTGCCAGCAGCGACAGTAGCAATCAGCCCCAGCATTTT,CASSDSSNQPQHF
TRBJ2-3,.,.,TRBV5-1,TGCGCCAGCAGTCGAACAGATACGCAGTATTTT,CASSRTDTQYF
TRBJ1-1,.,.,TRBV4-1,TGCGCCAGCAGCCCTCTCAGCGGGACTACTGAAGCTTTCTTT,CASSPLSGTTEAFF
TRBJ1-5,.,.,TRBV6-6,TGTGCCAGCAGTTATCCGGGAAGTTATCAGCCCCAGCATTTT,CASSYPGSYQPQHF
TRBJ2-7,TRBD2,many,TRBV7-8,TGTGCCAGCAGCTTCAAGTCGCGGGGACTAGCGACTTTCTCCTACGAGCAGTACTTC,CASSFKSRGLATFSYEQYF